Each of the 25 T cell receptor beta chains below was sequenced from the same sample in a study of T cell repertoires in cytomegalovirus infection. TCRdb analysed the reads with MiXCR anew, one entry per CDR3 protein. The table shows some 220,000 distinct CDR3 sequences, with 9% to 15% occurring only once. The source material was PBMCs. The receptors were gathered from a human donor in good health (CMV status not recorded). Some clones in this sample may be carry-over from other donors' samples.

This clonotype came up many times. The J gene is TRBJ2-5, the V gene TRBV12-3 or TRBV12-4, with D unresolved. V lost 4 bases, J lost 5 bases, and 11 bases lay in between. The CDR3 has 13 residues. CDR3 in DNA: TGTGCCAGCAGTTCGGACCAACTGGAGACCCAGTACTTC. Translation: CASSSDQLETQYF.

This clonotype was counted at least ten times. This rearrangement joins TRBV7-2 to TRBJ1-5, with 7 nucleotides matching TRBD1. CDR1 SGHTA and CDR2 FQGNSA come from the germline V gene. The CDR3 is made up of 14 amino acids. With V trimmed by 5 bases and J by 7 bases, 8 bases remained unmatched. CDR3 loop: CASSHGQVPQPQHF. Here the CDR3 DNA reads TGTGCCAGCAGCCACGGACAGGTCCCCCAGCCCCAGCATTTT.

This clonotype occurred a few times. The V call is TRBV18, the J call TRBJ1-1; 8 bases line up with TRBD1. Per germline, CDR1 KGHSH and CDR2 LQKENI. With V trimmed by 1 base and J by 0 bases, 4 bases remained unmatched. This CDR3 has 16 residues. CDR3 in DNA: TGTGCCAGCTCACCACTGGGACAGGAGATGAACACTGAAGCTTTCTTT. As protein: CASSPLGQEMNTEAFF.

Many counts were recorded for this clonotype. The chain links TRBV10-3 to TRBJ1-1; no firm D call. CDR3 length: 13 residues. Germline V gene lookup returns CDR1 ENHRY and CDR2 SYGVKD. The V end lost 5 bases, the J end lost 3 bases, and 10 bases lay between the germline ends. Here the CDR3 DNA reads TGTGCCATCAGTTCTCCACGGGACACTGAAGCTTTCTTT. This gives the protein CAISSPRDTEAFF.

At least ten counts were recorded for this clonotype. V gene TRBV7-2 combines with J gene TRBJ1-2; D gene ambiguous. Germline V lookup: CDR1 SGHTA, CDR2 FQGNSA. V lost 5 bases to trimming and J lost 8 bases, with 15 bases between them. The CDR3 length is 13 residues. The CDR3 bases are TGTGCCAGCAGCCCAAGCTCGGCACGGGGCTACACCTTC. Translating it yields CASSPSSARGYTF.

In its sample, this clonotype was seen many times. The chain joins TRBV6-2 or TRBV6-3 to TRBJ1-5; no clear D. Trimming shortened V by 0 bases and J by 3 bases, and 18 bases separated the two germline ends. The germline CDR1 and CDR2 sequences are MNHEY and SVGEGT. The CDR3 totals 18 residues. CDR3 in DNA: TGTGCCAGCAGTTACTCCCGAGCGGGCAGACGGGTCAATCAGCCCCAGCATTTT. Translated, it gives CASSYSRAGRRVNQPQHF.

This clonotype was detected a few times. The V call is TRBV7-2, the J call TRBJ2-5; 9 bases are a match to TRBD1. After removal of 4 bases from V and 5 bases from J, the junction contained 2 bases not matched to a gene. The germline V gene encodes CDR1 SGHTA and CDR2 FQGNSA. The CDR3 is 13 amino acids. CDR3 sequence: CASSWTGAETQYF. The CDR3 bases are TGTGCCAGCAGCTGGACAGGGGCCGAGACCCAGTACTTC.

The chain carries TRBV20-1 and TRBJ1-6, with TRBD1 matching over 7 bases. The CDR3 contains 16 residues. With 2 bases clipped from V and 8 bases from J, the junction kept 12 bases outside the gene matches. Germline CDR1 DFQATT, CDR2 SNEGSKA (reference sequence). The CDR3 here is CSARSGQAGQDSPLHF. CDR3 sequence (DNA): TGCAGTGCTAGATCCGGACAGGCCGGGCAGGATTCACCCCTCCACTTT.

The table lists this clonotype with many counts. The chain has TRBV3-1 and TRBJ1-5, with D hard to call. Trimming removed 0 bases from V and 5 bases from J, with 8 bases in between. Germline V CDR1 and CDR2: LGHDT, YNNKEL (reference sequence). CDR3 size: 14 residues. The CDR3 bases are TGTGCCAGCAGCCAAGACACGGTTGATCAGCCCCAGCATTTT. Protein: CASSQDTVDQPQHF.

Ten or more counts support this clonotype. This chain connects TRBV7-3 to TRBJ2-6; 8 positions match TRBD1. J lost 1 base, V lost 1 base, and 6 bases had no gene match. CDR1 SGHTA and CDR2 FQGTGA come from the germline V gene. The CDR3 spans 18 residues. CDR3 sequence: CASSLNQGASSGANVLTF. CDR3 in DNA: TGTGCCAGCAGCTTAAACCAGGGGGCCAGTTCTGGGGCCAACGTCCTGACTTTC. The variable domain in full, completed from reference TRBV7-3 and TRBJ2-6, reads GAGVSQTPSNKVTEKGKYVELRCDPISGHTALYWYRQSLGQGPEFLIYFQGTGAADDSGLPNDRFFAVRPEGSVSTLKIQRTERGDSAVYLCASSLNQGASSGANVLTFGAGSRLTVL.

The chain links TRBV9 to TRBJ2-5; D might be TRBD1 (7 bases). This CDR3 spans 16 amino acids. The germline CDR1 and CDR2 sequences are SGDLS and YYNGEE. V dropped 0 bases and J dropped 1 base, with 13 bases sitting between them. In nucleotides, the CDR3 is TGTGCCAGCAGCGTAGCCGGGACAGCGGGCCAAGAGACCCAGTACTTC. Translating it yields CASSVAGTAGQETQYF.

This clonotype was counted many times. This chain uses TRBV7-2 with TRBJ2-7; possibly TRBD2 for D (5 bases). In germline, CDR1 is SGHTA, CDR2 FQGNSA. Trimming took off 3 bases at V and 0 bases at J, with 9 bases between the two ends. The CDR3 spans 14 residues. CDR3 region: CASSLVGASYEQYF. CDR3 nucleotide sequence: TGTGCCAGCAGCTTGGTGGGAGCCTCCTACGAGCAGTACTTC.

Only a few counts were recorded for this clonotype. This rearrangement joins TRBV19 to TRBJ2-6; 9 nucleotides align to TRBD1. The V and J ends lost 11 bases and 3 bases, in that order; junction bases with no gene match: 11. The germline CDR1 and CDR2 sequences are LNHDA and SQIVND (reference sequence). This CDR3 is built from 16 residues. CDR3 DNA: TGTGCCTCGGCACCACAGGGGGCGCTTGGGGCCAACGTCCTGACTTTC. Translation: CASAPQGALGANVLTF.

This clonotype has just a few counts. V and J are TRBV6-2 or TRBV6-3 and TRBJ2-2; D may match TRBD1 or TRBD2 (5 bases each). The CDR3 length is 15 residues. Between the trimmed V and J ends, which lost 5 bases and 0 bases, there was a span of 10 bases. Germline V gives CDR1 MNHEY, CDR2 SVGEGT. Here the CDR3 reads CASSRDAANTGELFF. The CDR3 bases are TGTGCCAGCAGTCGGGACGCCGCGAACACCGGGGAGCTGTTTTTT.

This clonotype was seen ten or more times. The chain combines TRBV20-1 with TRBJ2-3; 10 bases map to TRBD2. The V and J ends lost 6 bases and 1 base, in that order; junction bases with no gene match: 4. Germline lookup yields CDR1 DFQATT and CDR2 SNEGSKA (reference sequence). This CDR3 has 14 amino acids. DNA for the CDR3: TGCAGTGCCCAGCGGGGGGGAGGCACAGATACGCAGTATTTT. It translates to CSAQRGGGTDTQYF.

Many counts were recorded for this clonotype. This chain joins TRBV6-2 or TRBV6-3 and TRBJ2-1; 13 nucleotides agree with TRBD2. Per the germline V gene, CDR1 is MNHEY and CDR2 is SVGEGT. CDR3 length: 18 amino acids. V was pared by 6 bases and J by 5 bases, with 13 bases of the junction left unmatched. CDR3 in DNA: TGTGCCAGCAGACCAACAGGACTAGCGGGAGTGGGTGACAATGAGCAGTTCTTC. It is translated as CASRPTGLAGVGDNEQFF.

DNA of the CDR3: TGTGCCAGCAGCTTGAGGGGCCTAGCGGGGGCCCTATACAATGAGCAGTTCTTC. Translated, it gives CASSLRGLAGALYNEQFF. The V and J genes are TRBV5-6 and TRBJ2-1, with TRBD2 identical over 10 bases. Germline lookup yields CDR1 SGHDT and CDR2 YYEEEE. This CDR3 has 18 residues. J gave up 4 bases and V 1 base, and 11 bases lay outside the gene matches.

This clonotype was recorded at least ten times. The CDR3 nucleotides are TGTGCCAGCACCCGAGGCGAGGGCTGGCCCCAGCATTTT. Amino acid sequence: CASTRGEGWPQHF. This chain joins TRBV12-3 or TRBV12-4 and TRBJ1-5; D call uncertain. CDR3 length: 13 residues. Deletions cut 7 bases from V and 9 bases from J, with 16 bases between.

This clonotype came up many times. The rearrangement uses TRBV7-2 and TRBJ2-3, with 12 bases aligning to TRBD2. The CDR3 runs to 16 residues. Looked up from germline, CDR1 is SGHTA and CDR2 is FQGNSA. With 4 bases clipped from V and 3 bases from J, the junction kept 5 bases outside the gene matches. The CDR3: CASSSLAGGPTDTQYF. CDR3 coding DNA: TGTGCCAGCAGCTCGCTAGCGGGGGGGCCAACAGATACGCAGTATTTT. Full variable domain (remainder filled in from reference TRBV7-2 and TRBJ2-3): GAGVSQSPSNKVTEKGKDVELRCDPISGHTALYWYRQSLGQGLEFLIYFQGNSAPDKSGLPSDRFSAERTGGSVSTLTIQRTQQEDSAVYLCASSSLAGGPTDTQYFGPGTRLTVL.

To note about this clonotype: This may stem from a read error, because a much larger clone lies one nucleotide away. This sequence joins TRBV5-4 and TRBJ2-7; the D is unclear. Germline CDR1 is SGHNT and CDR2 is YYREEE (reference sequence). The CDR3 totals 15 residues. CDR3 loop: CASSERRVSSYDQYF. The CDR3 nucleotides are TGTGCCAGCAGCGAAAGGCGTGTAAGCTCCTACGACCAGTACTTC.

This rearrangement joins TRBV20-1 to TRBJ1-5, with no clear D. Germline V gene lookup returns CDR1 DFQATT and CDR2 SNEGSKA (reference sequence). The CDR3 totals 13 residues. Trimming left V 6 bases short and J 0 bases short, with 9 bases between. The CDR3 reads CSARKNSNQPQHF. The DNA of the CDR3 is TGCAGTGCCAGAAAAAATAGCAATCAGCCCCAGCATTTT.

This clonotype has a handful of counts. The rearrangement joins TRBV2 to TRBJ1-1; tentatively, D is TRBD1 (6 bases). Per the germline V gene, CDR1 is SNHLY and CDR2 is FYNNEI. This CDR3 has 15 amino acids. Between the trimmed V and J ends, which lost 3 bases and 1 base, there was a span of 12 bases. The CDR3 region has the DNA TGTGCCAGCAGTGACGGGGGCCAGAAGAACACTGAAGCTTTCTTT. Translating it yields CASSDGGQKNTEAFF.

There are many counts of this clonotype. The V call is TRBV7-8, the J call TRBJ1-5; D ambiguous. Germline assignment: CDR1 SGHVS and CDR2 FQNEAQ. Trimming took 2 bases from V and 7 from J, leaving 9 bases between them. The CDR3 length is 13 residues. CDR3 sequence (DNA): TGTGCCAGCAGCTTAACCTCCGGGCAGCCCCAGCATTTT. Translating it yields CASSLTSGQPQHF.

This clonotype was counted at least ten times. This chain joins TRBV19 and TRBJ2-7, with D hard to call. The CDR3 contains 14 residues. Trimming stripped 3 bases from V and 2 bases from J, with 11 bases between. Per the germline V gene, CDR1 is LNHDA and CDR2 is SQIVND (reference sequence). CDR3 nucleotide sequence: TGTGCCAGTAGTATTTCTGTCGGGCCCTACGAGCAGTACTTC. Translated: CASSISVGPYEQYF.

Comment on this clonotype: This clone may be a read error of a much larger clone one base away. The final CDR3 position lacks the conserved phenylalanine or tryptophan, pointing to a likely read error. V and J are TRBV6-5 and TRBJ2-3; 7 nucleotides line up with TRBD2. This CDR3 has 15 residues. The V segment lost 7 bases and the J segment 0 bases; nucleotides outside the gene matches: 7. The germline CDR1 and CDR2 sequences are MNHEY and SVGAGI. The CDR3 sequence: CASNREAASTDTQYC. The CDR3, as DNA: TGTGCCAGCAACCGGGAGGCGGCTAGCACAGATACGCAGTATTGT.